This T cell receptor (beta chain) was recorded in a study of blood T cell repertoires in COVID-19. Germline V gives CDR1 SNHLY, CDR2 FYNNEI. V lost 2 bases and J 4 bases, leaving 11 bases between the germline ends. This CDR3 has 14 residues. TCRdb keeps only in-frame clones here, not all; method: immunoSEQ multiplex PCR. The sample lists roughly 54,000 clones; about 83% were seen once. This rearrangement joins TRBV2 to TRBJ1-2; weak D call: TRBD1 (5 bases). The sequence was obtained from a woman in her sixties or seventies with COVID-19, enrolled during active disease. The sequenced sample was peripheral blood. Here the CDR3 DNA reads TGTGCCAGCAGTGAATCGACAGACATCTATGGCTACACCTTC. Amino acid sequence: CASSESTDIYGYTF.